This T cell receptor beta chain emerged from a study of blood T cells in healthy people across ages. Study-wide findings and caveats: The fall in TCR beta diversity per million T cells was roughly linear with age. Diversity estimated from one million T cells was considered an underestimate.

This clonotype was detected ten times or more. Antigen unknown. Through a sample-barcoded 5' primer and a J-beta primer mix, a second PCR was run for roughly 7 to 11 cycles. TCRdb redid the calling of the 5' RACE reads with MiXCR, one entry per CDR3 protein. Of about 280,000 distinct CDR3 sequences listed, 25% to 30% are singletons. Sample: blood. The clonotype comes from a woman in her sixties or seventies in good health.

The DNA of the CDR3 is TGTGCCAGCTCACCGGGTCGCGGGAGCTCCTACGAGCAGTACTTC. Its protein product is CASSPGRGSSYEQYF. This rearrangement joins TRBV18 to TRBJ2-7, with 7 bases fitting TRBD2. Germline CDR1 and CDR2: KGHSH and LQKENI. The V and J ends lost 3 bases and 0 bases, in that order; junction bases with no gene match: 5. This CDR3 has 15 amino acids.